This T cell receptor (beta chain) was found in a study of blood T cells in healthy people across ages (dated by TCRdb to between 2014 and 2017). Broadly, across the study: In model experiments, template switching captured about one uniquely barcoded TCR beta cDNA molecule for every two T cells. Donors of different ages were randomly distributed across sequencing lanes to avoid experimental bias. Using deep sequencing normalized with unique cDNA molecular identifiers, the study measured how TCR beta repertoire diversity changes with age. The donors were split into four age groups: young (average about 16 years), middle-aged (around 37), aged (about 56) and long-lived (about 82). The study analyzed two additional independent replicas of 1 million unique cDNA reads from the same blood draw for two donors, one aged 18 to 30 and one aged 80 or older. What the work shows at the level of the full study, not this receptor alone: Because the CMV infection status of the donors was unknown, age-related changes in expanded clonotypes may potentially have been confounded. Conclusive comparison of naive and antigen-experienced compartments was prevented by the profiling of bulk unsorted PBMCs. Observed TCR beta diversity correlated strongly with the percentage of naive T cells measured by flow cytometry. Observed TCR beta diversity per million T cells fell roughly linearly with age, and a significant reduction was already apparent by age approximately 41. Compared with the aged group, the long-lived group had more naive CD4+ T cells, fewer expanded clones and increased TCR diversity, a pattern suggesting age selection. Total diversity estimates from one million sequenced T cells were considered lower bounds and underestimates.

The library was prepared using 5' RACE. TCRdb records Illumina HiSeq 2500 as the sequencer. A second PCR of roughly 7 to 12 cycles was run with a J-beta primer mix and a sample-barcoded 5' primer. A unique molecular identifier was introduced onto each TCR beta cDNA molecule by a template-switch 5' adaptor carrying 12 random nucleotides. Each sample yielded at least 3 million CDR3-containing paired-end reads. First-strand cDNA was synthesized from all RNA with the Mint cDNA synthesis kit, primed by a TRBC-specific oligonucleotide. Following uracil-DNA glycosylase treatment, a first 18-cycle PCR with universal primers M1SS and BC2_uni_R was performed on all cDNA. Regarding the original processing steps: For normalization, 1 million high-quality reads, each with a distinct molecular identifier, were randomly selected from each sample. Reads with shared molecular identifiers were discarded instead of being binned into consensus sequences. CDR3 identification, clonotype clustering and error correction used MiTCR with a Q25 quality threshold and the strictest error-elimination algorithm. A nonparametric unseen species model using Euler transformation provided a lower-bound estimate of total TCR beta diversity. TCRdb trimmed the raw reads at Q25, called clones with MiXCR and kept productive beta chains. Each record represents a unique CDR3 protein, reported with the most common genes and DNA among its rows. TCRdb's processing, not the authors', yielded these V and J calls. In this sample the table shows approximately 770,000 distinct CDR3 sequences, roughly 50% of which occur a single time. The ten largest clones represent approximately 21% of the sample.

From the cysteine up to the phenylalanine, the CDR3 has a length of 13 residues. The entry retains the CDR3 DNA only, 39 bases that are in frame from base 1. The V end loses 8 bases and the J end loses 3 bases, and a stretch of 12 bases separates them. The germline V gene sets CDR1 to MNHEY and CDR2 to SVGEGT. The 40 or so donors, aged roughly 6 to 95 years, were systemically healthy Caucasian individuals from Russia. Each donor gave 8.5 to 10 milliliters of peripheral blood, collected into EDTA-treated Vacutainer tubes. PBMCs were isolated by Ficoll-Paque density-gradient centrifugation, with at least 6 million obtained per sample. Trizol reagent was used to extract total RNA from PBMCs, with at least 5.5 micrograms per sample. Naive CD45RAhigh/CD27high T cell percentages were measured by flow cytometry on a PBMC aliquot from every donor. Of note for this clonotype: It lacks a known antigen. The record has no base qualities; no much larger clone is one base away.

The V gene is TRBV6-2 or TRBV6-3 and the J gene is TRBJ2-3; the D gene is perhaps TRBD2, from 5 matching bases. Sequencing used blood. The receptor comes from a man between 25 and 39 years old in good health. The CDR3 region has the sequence CASGLADTDTQYF. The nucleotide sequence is TGTGCCAGCGGCCTAGCAGATACAGATACGCAGTATTTT.